These 18 T cell receptor beta chains were all obtained from the same sample, sequenced in a study of tumor-infiltrating lymphocytes in primary liver carcinoma. Total RNA (around 0.45 ug) served as template for TCR beta cDNA synthesis primed by a constant-region primer. It was through three nested multiplex PCR rounds of slightly modified ARM-PCR that TCR beta libraries arose. For 10 cycles apiece, the opening two PCR rounds ran with TRBV1-TRBV30 forward primers and a C-beta reverse primer. TCRdb used MiXCR to reprocess the multiplex PCR reads, holding one entry per CDR3 protein. The sample shows about 330,000 distinct CDR3 sequences, about 61% of them seen only once. RNA was extracted from whole blood without cell sorting, alongside germline DNA. The specimen sequenced was peripheral blood. These TCRs come from a man in his forties or fifties with primary liver carcinoma and hepatitis B virus infection.

As concerns this clonotype: No conserved phenylalanine or tryptophan is present at the end of the CDR3, so a read error is the likely explanation. The chain combines TRBV6-6 with TRBJ2-2; TRBD2 might be the D (6 bases). The CDR3 length is 13 residues. Looked up from germline, CDR1 is MNHNY and CDR2 is SVGAGI (reference sequence). The CDR3 protein is CANSYWGDGELFS. DNA for the CDR3: TGTGCCAACAGTTACTGGGGGGACGGGGAGCTGTTTTCT.

On this clonotype itself: At one boundary the junction diverges from the germline segment, which might be a read error. The chain uses TRBV11-2 and TRBJ1-1; D unclear. The CDR3 contains 14 residues. In germline, CDR1 is SGHAT, CDR2 FQNNGV. The CDR3 is CASSSLGVNTEAFF. DNA of the CDR3: TGTGCCAGCAGCTCGCTCGGGGTGAACACTGAGGCTTTCTTT.

This clonotype was seen at least ten times. The CDR3 DNA reads as TGTGCCAGCAGGATGCCCAAACTCGGCGCCTACGAGCAGTACTTC. Its protein is CASRMPKLGAYEQYF. This chain joins TRBV6-2 or TRBV6-3 and TRBJ2-7; no reliable D call. V lost 6 bases to trimming and J lost 2 bases, with 17 bases between them. In germline, CDR1 is MNHEY, CDR2 SVGEGT. The CDR3 covers 15 residues.

This clonotype has a single count. Just one base apart from a much larger clone, this may be a read error. The CDR3 region is CVISESYGTYEQYF. The CDR3 coding sequence is TGTGTCATCAGTGAGTCGTACGGGACCTACGAGCAGTACTTC. The chain couples TRBV10-3 to TRBJ2-7; D is perhaps TRBD2 (5 bases). This CDR3 spans 14 amino acids. Germline loops: CDR1 ENHRY, CDR2 SYGVKD.

Regarding this clonotype: The junction and the germline gene differ at one end; a read error may be behind it. This chain joins TRBV4-3 and TRBJ1-2; a weak D match, TRBD1 (6 bases). CDR1 and CDR2 from the germline V gene are LGHNA and YSLEER. This CDR3 contains 15 residues. This CDR3 is CASSQAQGLYYGYTF. The CDR3 nucleotides are TGCGCCAGCAGCCAAGCACAGGGTCTTTACTATGGTTACACCTTC.

This clonotype has at least ten counts. The genes are TRBV4-2 and TRBJ2-7; D may be TRBD2 (6 bases). There are 12 residues in the CDR3. CDR1 and CDR2 from the germline V gene are LGHNA and YNFKEQ. V was pared by 3 bases and J by 6 bases, with 9 bases between. Here the CDR3 reads CASSHEEGEQYF. For the CDR3, the DNA is TGTGCCAGCAGCCATGAGGAGGGCGAGCAGTACTTC.

This clonotype appeared many times. J is TRBJ2-1 and V is TRBV11-2; D is unclear. V shed 3 bases and J shed 1 base, with 10 bases lying between them. Germline V gene data show CDR1 as SGHAT and CDR2 as FQNNGV. This CDR3 contains 15 residues. CDR3 protein: CASSLGRESYNEQFF. The CDR3 DNA reads TGTGCCAGCAGCTTGGGTAGGGAATCCTACAATGAGCAGTTCTTC.

A remark on this clonotype: This sequence may be a read error, since a much larger clone differs from it by one base. V usage is TRBV4-1 and J usage is TRBJ2-7; TRBD1 is a possible D gene (5 bases). The CDR3 contains 15 residues. In germline, CDR1 is MGHRA, CDR2 YSYEKL. CDR3 in DNA: TGCGTCAGCAGCTCCTCATGGGGTCAGGGCTACGAGCAGTACTTC. Its translation: CVSSSSWGQGYEQYF.

Turning to this clonotype: This may be a read error: a much more frequent sequence differs by one nucleotide. The chain combines TRBV6-1 with TRBJ1-5, with TRBD2 identical over 7 bases. The end of the DNA is better explained by TRBJ2-3, so the J call may be wrong. The V gene's germline CDR1 is MNHNS and CDR2 SASEGT. The CDR3 has 15 residues. CDR3: CASTQDGGYNQPQYF. As DNA, the CDR3 is TGTGCCAGCACCCAGGACGGGGGGTACAATCAGCCCCAGTATTTT.

As for this clonotype: A much more abundant neighbour one base away suggests this may be a read error. The CDR3 loop reads CASSFWESSTEAFF. The CDR3 region has the DNA TGTGCCAGCAGTTTCTGGGAAAGTAGCACTGAAGCTTTCTTT. This rearrangement joins TRBV12-3 or TRBV12-4 to TRBJ1-1; D remains unclear. Deletions cut 3 bases from V and 4 bases from J, with 12 bases between. The CDR3 loop spans 14 amino acids.

Comment on this clonotype: At one end the junction does not follow the germline gene, possibly because of a read error. This rearrangement joins TRBV11-1 to TRBJ2-2; 15 bases are a match to TRBD2. CDR3 length equals 17 residues. Germline loops: CDR1 SGHAT, CDR2 FQDESV (reference sequence). The CDR3 DNA sequence: TGTGCCAGCAGCCCGGGACTAGCGGGAGGCGAGACCGAGGAGCTGTTTTTT. Encoded protein: CASSPGLAGGETEELFF.

The table lists this clonotype with many counts. This rearrangement joins TRBV13 to TRBJ2-3; 9 positions match TRBD1. The CDR3 is made up of 14 amino acids. CDR1 and CDR2 (germline): PRHDT, FYEKMQ (reference sequence). V gave up 5 bases and J gave up 3 bases; unmatched junction bases: 3. The CDR3 DNA follows: TGTGCCAGCAGCGCGGGACAGGGAACAGATACGCAGTATTTT. The encoded protein is CASSAGQGTDTQYF.

Points on this clonotype: As the CDR3 is not closed by the conserved phenylalanine or tryptophan, this likely results from a read error. The DNA is omitted, as the CDR3 cannot be located on it reliably, and the CDR3 follows TCRdb's listing. The chain is built from TRBV5-6 and TRBJ2-3; TRBD1 was called by the table and not checked on the DNA. The CDR3 is 11 residues long, ends included. Germline CDR1 and CDR2: SGHDT and YYEEEE. The CDR3 reads CASSFWDSLQI.

V usage is TRBV5-1 and J usage is TRBJ2-1; 8 bases are a match to TRBD2. The CDR3 length is 14 residues. Germline assignment: CDR1 SGHRS and CDR2 YFSETQ. V trimming: 0 bases; J trimming: 9 bases; junction bases outside the gene matches: 5. The CDR3 sequence: CASSLEAGEGEQFF. The DNA of the CDR3 is TGCGCCAGCAGCTTGGAAGCGGGAGAGGGTGAGCAGTTCTTC.

Concerning this clonotype: The conserved phenylalanine or tryptophan normally closing the CDR3 is absent here, so this likely arose from a read error. V and J are TRBV11-3 and TRBJ2-1; TRBD2 might be the D (6 bases). This CDR3 has 14 residues. The germline CDR1 and CDR2 sequences are SGHNT and YENEEA. The CDR3 loop is CTSSPRWGDNEQFY. CDR3 coding DNA: TGTACCAGCAGCCCCCGGTGGGGGGACAATGAGCAGTTCTAC.

Regarding this clonotype: A read error may be the cause here, since a much bigger clone is one base away. The chain recombines TRBV6-2 or TRBV6-3 with TRBJ2-3, with D unresolved. The CDR3 length is 17 residues. The germline V gene encodes CDR1 MNHEY and CDR2 SVGEGT. The V end was cut by 0 bases, the J end by 2 bases, with 15 bases between. CDR3 DNA: TGTGCCAGCAGTTACTCGAGACATGGGGTCGTCACAGATACGCAGTATTTT. Translating it yields CASSYSRHGVVTDTQYF.

This clonotype was picked up a small number of times. The J gene is TRBJ2-7, the V gene TRBV5-4; 7 bases agree with TRBD2. CDR1 is SGHNT and CDR2 is YYREEE in the germline V gene (reference sequence). With 3 bases clipped from V and 2 bases from J, the junction kept 5 bases outside the gene matches. The CDR3 has 14 residues. The CDR3: CASSWDYRPYEQYF. The CDR3 nucleotides are TGTGCCAGCAGCTGGGACTACAGACCCTACGAGCAGTACTTC.

Worth noting for this clonotype: This may be a read error, as it is one base from a much larger clone. The chain joins TRBV10-3 to TRBJ2-7; TRBD1 aligns across 7 bases. The CDR3 has 14 amino acids. Germline CDR1 is ENHRY and CDR2 is SYGVKD. DNA for the CDR3: TGTGCCATCAGTGAGTCCCCGACAGGGACCGAGCGGTACTTC. As protein: CAISESPTGTERYF.